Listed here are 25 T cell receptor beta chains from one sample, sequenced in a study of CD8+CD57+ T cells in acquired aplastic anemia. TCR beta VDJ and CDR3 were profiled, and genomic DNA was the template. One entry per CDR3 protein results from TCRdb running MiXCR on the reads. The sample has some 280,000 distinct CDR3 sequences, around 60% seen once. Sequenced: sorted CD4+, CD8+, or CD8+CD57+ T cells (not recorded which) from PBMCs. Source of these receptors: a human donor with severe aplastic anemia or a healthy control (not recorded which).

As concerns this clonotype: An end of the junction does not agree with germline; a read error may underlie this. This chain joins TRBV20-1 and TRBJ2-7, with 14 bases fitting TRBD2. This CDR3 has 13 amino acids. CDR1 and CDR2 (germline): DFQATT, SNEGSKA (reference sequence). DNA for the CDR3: TGCAGTGCTATCGGGACTAGCGGGGGACCGCTCATCTTC. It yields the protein CSAIGTSGGPLIF.

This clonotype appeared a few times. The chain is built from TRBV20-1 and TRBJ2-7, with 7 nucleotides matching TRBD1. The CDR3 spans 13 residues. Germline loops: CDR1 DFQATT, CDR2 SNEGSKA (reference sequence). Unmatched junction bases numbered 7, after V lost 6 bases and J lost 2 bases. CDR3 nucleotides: TGCAGTGCCCTCCGGGACAGTCCCTACGAGCAGTACTTC. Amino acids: CSALRDSPYEQYF.

The CDR3 nucleotides read TGTGCCAGCAGCGCGAACCAGGGGGCTACACCCCTCCACTTT. Protein product: CASSANQGATPLHF. The chain uses TRBV9 and TRBJ1-6; 8 bases are a match to TRBD1. Germline-derived CDR1 and CDR2 are SGDLS and YYNGEE. V lost 3 bases and J lost 11; bases outside the gene matches: 7. This CDR3 comprises 14 residues.

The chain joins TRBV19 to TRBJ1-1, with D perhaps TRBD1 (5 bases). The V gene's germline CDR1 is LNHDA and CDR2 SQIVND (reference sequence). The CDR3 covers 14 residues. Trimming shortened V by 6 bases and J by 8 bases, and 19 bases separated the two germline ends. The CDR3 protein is CASSPVGRPGEAFF. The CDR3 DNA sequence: TGTGCCAGTAGCCCTGTGGGGCGCCCAGGAGAAGCTTTCTTT.

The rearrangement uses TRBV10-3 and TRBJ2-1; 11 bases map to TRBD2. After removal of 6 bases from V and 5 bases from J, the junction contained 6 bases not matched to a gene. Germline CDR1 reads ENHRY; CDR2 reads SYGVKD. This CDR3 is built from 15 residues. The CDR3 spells CAIRFSGLADNEQFF. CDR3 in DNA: TGTGCCATCAGATTTTCGGGACTAGCGGACAATGAGCAGTTCTTC.

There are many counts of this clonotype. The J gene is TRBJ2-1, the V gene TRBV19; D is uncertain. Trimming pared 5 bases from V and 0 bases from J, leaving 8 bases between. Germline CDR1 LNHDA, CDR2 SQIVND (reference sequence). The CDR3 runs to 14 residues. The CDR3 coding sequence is TGTGCCAGTAGTCCGCCTTCCTCCTACAATGAGCAGTTCTTC. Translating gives CASSPPSSYNEQFF.

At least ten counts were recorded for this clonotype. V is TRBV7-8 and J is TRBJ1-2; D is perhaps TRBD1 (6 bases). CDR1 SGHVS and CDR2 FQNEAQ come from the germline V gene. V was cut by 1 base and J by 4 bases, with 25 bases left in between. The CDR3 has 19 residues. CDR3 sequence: CASSLVGGTIGGRGYGYTF. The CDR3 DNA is TGTGCCAGCAGCTTAGTAGGGGGAACGATCGGGGGGCGGGGCTATGGCTACACCTTC.

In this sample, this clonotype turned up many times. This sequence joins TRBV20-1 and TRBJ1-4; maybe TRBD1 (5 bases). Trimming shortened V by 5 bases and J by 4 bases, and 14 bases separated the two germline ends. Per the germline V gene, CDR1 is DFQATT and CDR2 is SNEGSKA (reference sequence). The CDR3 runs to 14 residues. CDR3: CSASRLTVNEKLFF. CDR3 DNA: TGCAGTGCTTCCCGACTGACAGTTAATGAAAAACTGTTTTTT.

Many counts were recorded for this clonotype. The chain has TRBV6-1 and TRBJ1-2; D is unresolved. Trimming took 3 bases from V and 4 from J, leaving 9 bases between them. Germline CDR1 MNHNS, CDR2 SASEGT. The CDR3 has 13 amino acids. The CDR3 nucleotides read TGTGCCAGCAGTGATACTGTTCCCTATGGCTACACCTTC. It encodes CASSDTVPYGYTF.

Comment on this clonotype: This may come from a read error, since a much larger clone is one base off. The CDR3 coding sequence is TGTGCCAGTAGTATTTCAACAGCGGGGGGGCTCCGGATTGGCAATGGGCAGTTCTTC. Translating gives CASSISTAGGLRIGNGQFF. J is TRBJ2-1 and V is TRBV19; 10 bases fit TRBD2. The CDR3 loop spans 19 amino acids. Per the germline V gene, CDR1 is LNHDA and CDR2 is SQIVND (reference sequence).

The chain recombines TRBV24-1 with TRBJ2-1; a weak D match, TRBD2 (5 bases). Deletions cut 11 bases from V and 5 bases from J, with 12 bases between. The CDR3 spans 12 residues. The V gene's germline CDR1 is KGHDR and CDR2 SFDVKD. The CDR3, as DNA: TGTGCCAGCGGGTTCGTCAACAATGAGCAGTTCTTC. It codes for CASGFVNNEQFF.

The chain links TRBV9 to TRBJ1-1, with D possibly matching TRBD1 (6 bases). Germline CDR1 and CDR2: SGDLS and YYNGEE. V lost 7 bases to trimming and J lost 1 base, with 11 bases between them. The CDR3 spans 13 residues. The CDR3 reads CASGQGGNTEAFF. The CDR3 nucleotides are TGTGCCAGCGGCCAAGGGGGGAACACTGAAGCTTTCTTT.

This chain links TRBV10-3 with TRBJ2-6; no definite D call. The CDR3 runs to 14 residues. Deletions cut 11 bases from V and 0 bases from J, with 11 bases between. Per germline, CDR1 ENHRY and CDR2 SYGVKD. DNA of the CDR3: TGTGCCTCGGCATGGGGCTCTGGGGCCAACGTCCTGACTTTC. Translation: CASAWGSGANVLTF.

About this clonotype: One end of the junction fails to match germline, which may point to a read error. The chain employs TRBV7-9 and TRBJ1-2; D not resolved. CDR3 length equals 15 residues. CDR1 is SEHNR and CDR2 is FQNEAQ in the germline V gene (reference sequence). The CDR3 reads CASSNDWLTKYGYTF. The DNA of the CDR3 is TGTGCCAGCAGCAATGACTGGCTTACTAAATATGGATACACCTTC.

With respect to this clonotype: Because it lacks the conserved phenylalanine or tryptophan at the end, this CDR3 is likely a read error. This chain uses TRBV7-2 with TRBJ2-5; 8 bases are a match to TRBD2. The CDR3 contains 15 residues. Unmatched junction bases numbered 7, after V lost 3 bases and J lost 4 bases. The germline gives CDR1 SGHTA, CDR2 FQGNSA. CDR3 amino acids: CASSLQRGRTETQYL. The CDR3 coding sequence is TGTGCCAGCAGCTTGCAGCGGGGGCGCACAGAGACCCAGTACCTC.

The CDR3 nucleotides read TGTGCCAGCCTCCCCGACAGGCCCTATGGCTACACCTTC. Encoded protein: CASLPDRPYGYTF. The chain carries TRBV2 and TRBJ1-2; D perhaps matches TRBD1 (6 bases). The CDR3 spans 13 residues. Trimming took 8 bases from V and 4 from J, leaving 14 bases between them. Germline lookup yields CDR1 SNHLY and CDR2 FYNNEI. The whole variable domain, filled in from reference TRBV2 and TRBJ1-2, reads EPEVTQTPSHQVTQMGQEVILRCVPISNHLYFYWYRQILGQKVEFLVSFYNNEISEKSEIFDDQFSVERPDGSNFTLKIRSTKLEDSAMYFCASLPDRPYGYTFGSGTRLTVV.

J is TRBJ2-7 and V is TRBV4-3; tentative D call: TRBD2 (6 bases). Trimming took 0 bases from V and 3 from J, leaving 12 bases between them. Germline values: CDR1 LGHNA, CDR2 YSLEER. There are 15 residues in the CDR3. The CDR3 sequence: CASSQDLGTYYEQYF. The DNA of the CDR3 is TGCGCCAGCAGCCAAGATCTGGGGACTTACTACGAGCAGTACTTC.

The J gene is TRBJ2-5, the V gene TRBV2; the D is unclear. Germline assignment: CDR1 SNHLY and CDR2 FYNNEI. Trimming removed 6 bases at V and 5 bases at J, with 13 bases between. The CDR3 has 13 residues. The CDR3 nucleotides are TGTGCCAGCAGCGCAACTAAGCCGGAGACCCAGTACTTC. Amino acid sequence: CASSATKPETQYF.

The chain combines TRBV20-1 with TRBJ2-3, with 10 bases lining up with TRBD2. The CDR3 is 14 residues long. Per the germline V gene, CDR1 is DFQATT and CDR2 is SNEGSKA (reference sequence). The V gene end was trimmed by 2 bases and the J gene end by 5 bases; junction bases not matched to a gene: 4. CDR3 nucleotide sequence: TGCAGTGCTAGATTAGCGGGGGGAAAAGATACGCAGTATTTT. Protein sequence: CSARLAGGKDTQYF.

As DNA, the CDR3 is TGTGCCAGCAGTTCACCGGGACCCCCCTACGAGCAGTACTTC. Protein sequence: CASSSPGPPYEQYF. The V call is TRBV5-4, the J call TRBJ2-7, with D perhaps matching TRBD1 or TRBD2 (5 bases each). V was clipped by 5 bases and J by 2 bases, with 14 bases between them. The length of the CDR3 is 14 residues. The germline V gene has CDR1 SGHNT and CDR2 YYREEE (reference sequence).

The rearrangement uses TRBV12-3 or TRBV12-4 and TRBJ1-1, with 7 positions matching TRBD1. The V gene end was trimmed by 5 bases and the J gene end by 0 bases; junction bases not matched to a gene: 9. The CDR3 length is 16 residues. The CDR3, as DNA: TGTGCCAGCAGTCGAGGGACAGCTTTTATGAACACTGAAGCTTTCTTT. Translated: CASSRGTAFMNTEAFF.

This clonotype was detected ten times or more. The CDR3 region is CASSRAGGPYEQYF. CDR3 DNA sequence: TGTGCCAGTAGCCGGGCAGGGGGCCCCTACGAGCAGTACTTC. The chain couples TRBV19 to TRBJ2-7; TRBD1 aligns across 8 bases. Trimming removed 6 bases from V and 2 bases from J; junction bases left unmatched: 6. Per the germline V gene, CDR1 is LNHDA and CDR2 is SQIVND (reference sequence). The CDR3 extends over 14 amino acids. Complete variable domain (other parts from reference TRBV19 and TRBJ2-7): DGGITQSPKYLFRKEGQNVTLSCEQNLNHDAMYWYRQDPGQGLRLIYYSQIVNDFQKGDIAEGYSVSREKKESFPLTVTSAQKNPTAFYLCASSRAGGPYEQYFGPGTRLTVT.

The CDR3 here is CSVEGGTFSYNEQFF. In DNA form, the CDR3 reads TGCAGCGTTGAGGGGGGGACCTTCTCCTACAATGAGCAGTTCTTC. The V and J genes are TRBV29-1 and TRBJ2-1; 7 nucleotides line up with TRBD2. The CDR3 spans 15 residues. CDR1 and CDR2 (germline): SQVTM, ANQGSEA. V was clipped by 3 bases and J by 0 bases; unmatched bases: 5.

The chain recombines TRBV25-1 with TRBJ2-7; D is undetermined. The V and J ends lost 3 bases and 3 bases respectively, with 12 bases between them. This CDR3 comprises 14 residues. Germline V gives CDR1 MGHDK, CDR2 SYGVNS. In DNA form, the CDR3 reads TGTGCCAGCAGTGATTGGGGTGGGGACTACGAGCAGTACTTC. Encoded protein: CASSDWGGDYEQYF.

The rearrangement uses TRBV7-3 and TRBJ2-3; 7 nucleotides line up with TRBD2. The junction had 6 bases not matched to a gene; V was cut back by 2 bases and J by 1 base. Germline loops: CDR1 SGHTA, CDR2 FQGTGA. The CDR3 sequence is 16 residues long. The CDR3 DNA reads TGTGCCAGCAGCTTAGAACGGGAGGTTCGCACAGATACGCAGTATTTT. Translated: CASSLEREVRTDTQYF.